This TCR beta chain stems from a study of graft-versus-host responses after intestinal transplantation. Study-wide findings and caveats: Early after transplant, HvG clones declined as circulating GvH clones peaked. In patients with graft-donor T cell macrochimerism, allograft graft-versus-host to host-versus-graft clonal ratios were high.

The protocol was immunoSEQ multiplex PCR, while the TCRdb copy is restricted to in-frame clones and leaves out a portion. The sample has 35,000 to 45,000 clones, around 96% seen once; the top ten hold around 0.2%. About this clone: Its cognate antigen is unknown.

There are 13 residues in the CDR3. Trimming took off 0 bases at V and 5 bases at J, with 7 bases between the two ends. The specimen comprised unstimulated CD8+ T cells sorted from spleen or lymph node cells, sampled before transplant. The receptor was isolated from a human donor who was the organ donor for an intestinal transplant. The genes are TRBV23-1 and TRBJ2-5; D is unclear. TRBV23-1 belongs to the ORF category, with a function that is uncertain. The CDR3 spells CASSQSRYETQYF. CDR3 DNA: TGCGCCAGCAGTCAATCGAGGTACGAGACCCAGTACTTC.